Shown below are 22 T cell receptor beta chains from a single sample sequenced in a study of CD8 T cells in ankylosing spondylitis (dated by TCRdb to about 2017). Library preparation used 5' RACE. Sequencing was performed on an Illumina HiSeq 2500. The public reads were quality trimmed at Q25 with fastp and then assembled into clones with MiXCR by TCRdb, keeping productive beta chains. Entries are consolidated by CDR3 protein sequence, retaining the most common genes and DNA. This sample has over 100,000 distinct CDR3 sequences in its table, and about 10% of those were observed once. The top ten constitute roughly 4.3% of the sample. Sequencing used blood, either unsorted or a sorted T cell fraction (not recorded which). Receptors originate from a female donor with ankylosing spondylitis or in good health (not recorded which).

This clonotype was seen at least ten times. This sequence joins TRBV7-2 and TRBJ2-1; the match to TRBD2 covers 12 bases. Trimming at V came to 6 bases and at J to 6 bases, leaving 6 bases not matched to a gene. Germline V lookup: CDR1 SGHTA, CDR2 FQGNSA. The CDR3 extends over 15 amino acids. The CDR3 spells CASSRLAGVSNEQFF. The CDR3 region has the DNA TGTGCCAGCAGTAGACTAGCGGGAGTGAGCAATGAGCAGTTCTTC.

This clonotype was counted at least ten times. This chain links TRBV2 with TRBJ1-2, with D unclear. Trimming took 3 bases from V and 0 from J, leaving 11 bases between them. Looked up from germline, CDR1 is SNHLY and CDR2 is FYNNEI. The CDR3 length is 15 residues. CDR3 nucleotides: TGTGCCAGCAGTGATGCGGTTTCGGCTAACTATGGCTACACCTTC. Translating gives CASSDAVSANYGYTF.

The rearrangement links TRBV21-1 to TRBJ2-2. TRBV21-1 is classified as a pseudogene. CDR3 length equals 14 residues. The CDR3 loop reads CASSKRPNTGELFF. CDR3 coding DNA: TGTGCCAGCAGCAAACGACCAAACACCGGGGAGCTGTTTTTT.

This clonotype was recorded at least ten times. This chain uses TRBV9 with TRBJ1-6; possibly TRBD1 for D (6 bases). Trimming stripped 0 bases from V and 10 bases from J, with 11 bases between. CDR3 size: 14 residues. Germline V gene data show CDR1 as SGDLS and CDR2 as YYNGEE. CDR3 amino acids: CASSVGGGTSPLHF. The CDR3, as DNA: TGTGCCAGCAGCGTAGGAGGGGGGACCTCACCCCTCCACTTT.

This clonotype was counted ten times or more. The chain employs TRBV12-3 or TRBV12-4 and TRBJ1-1, with D possibly matching TRBD1 (6 bases). CDR3 length: 14 amino acids. V lost 8 bases and J lost 0, with 13 bases in between. This CDR3 is CASAQGILNTEAFF. In DNA form, the CDR3 reads TGTGCCAGCGCCCAGGGGATTTTGAACACTGAAGCTTTCTTT.

This clonotype was found many times. This chain joins TRBV20-1 and TRBJ1-4; no clear D gene. The end of the DNA is better explained by TRBJ1-5, so the J call may be wrong. This CDR3 spans 8 amino acids. Per germline, CDR1 DFQATT and CDR2 SNEGSKA (reference sequence). For the CDR3, the DNA is TGCAGTATTCCGGGACAGCATTTT. Translated: CSIPGQHF.

The chain links TRBV20-1 to TRBJ1-1; 7 bases line up with TRBD1. The CDR3 contains 13 residues. CDR1 is DFQATT, CDR2 SNEGSKA, per germline (reference sequence). V lost 5 bases and J lost 1; bases outside the gene matches: 4. The CDR3 DNA follows: TGCAGTGCTCAGACAGGGTCGAACACTGAAGCTTTCTTT. Amino acid sequence: CSAQTGSNTEAFF.

This clonotype occurred many times. CDR3 sequence: CSAVEGTANYGYTF. The CDR3 bases are TGCAGTGCTGTAGAGGGAACTGCTAACTATGGCTACACCTTC. The chain is built from TRBV20-1 and TRBJ1-2; D not resolved. CDR1 DFQATT and CDR2 SNEGSKA come from the germline V gene (reference sequence). The germline V and J ends were trimmed by 5 bases and 0 bases, with 13 bases remaining between them. The CDR3 is 14 amino acids.

This clonotype showed up many times. The CDR3 region is CASSTSGRASFAQYF. The CDR3 coding sequence is TGCGCCAGCAGCACTAGCGGGAGGGCCTCCTTTGCGCAGTATTTT. The chain is built from TRBV5-1 and TRBJ2-3, with TRBD2 identical over 13 bases. CDR1 is SGHRS and CDR2 is YFSETQ in the germline V gene. The CDR3 is made up of 15 amino acids. V trimming: 4 bases; J trimming: 10 bases; junction bases outside the gene matches: 9.

V is TRBV28 and J is TRBJ1-1; possible D gene TRBD1, 6 bases. Per the germline V gene, CDR1 is MDHEN and CDR2 is SYDVKM. The germline V and J ends were trimmed by 6 bases and 7 bases, with 12 bases remaining between them. The CDR3 covers 12 residues. CDR3: CASRPTGFEAFF. DNA for the CDR3: TGTGCCAGCAGACCTACAGGGTTTGAAGCTTTCTTT.

In this sample, this clonotype turned up many times. The V and J genes are TRBV19 and TRBJ1-1; possible D gene TRBD1, 5 bases. Looked up from germline, CDR1 is LNHDA and CDR2 is SQIVND (reference sequence). Trimming removed 3 bases at V and 10 bases at J, with 27 bases between. This CDR3 is built from 17 residues. The CDR3 DNA reads TGTGCCAGTAGTATTTTTGGACCCGGGACTAACTTTTTAGGAGCTTTCTTT. It specifies CASSIFGPGTNFLGAFF.

The J gene is TRBJ2-1, the V gene TRBV12-3 or TRBV12-4, with 8 bases fitting TRBD2. This CDR3 region has 14 residues. V gave up 6 bases and J gave up 1 base; unmatched junction bases: 2. In DNA form, the CDR3 reads TGTGCCAGCAGGATAGCGGGGTCCTACAATGAGCAGTTCTTC. As protein: CASRIAGSYNEQFF.

CDR3 protein: CASSLLDRRSDLKAYEQYF. DNA for the CDR3: TGCGCCAGCAGTCTATTGGACAGGAGGTCAGACCTTAAGGCCTACGAGCAGTACTTC. The chain couples TRBV23-1 to TRBJ2-7, with 7 bases fitting TRBD1. TRBV23-1 qualifies as an ORF whose function is uncertain. With 4 bases clipped from V and 2 bases from J, the junction kept 20 bases outside the gene matches. The length of the CDR3 is 19 residues.

This clonotype was counted many times. The chain combines TRBV11-2 with TRBJ1-1; D is uncertain. The CDR3 is 13 amino acids. Germline V gives CDR1 SGHAT, CDR2 FQNNGV. V was clipped by 5 bases and J by 0 bases, with 7 bases between them. The CDR3 sequence is CASSVLVNTEAFF. The CDR3 DNA follows: TGTGCCAGCAGCGTTTTGGTGAACACTGAAGCTTTCTTT.

This clonotype was counted ten times or more. This sequence joins TRBV20-1 and TRBJ1-2; the D is unclear. CDR1 and CDR2 from the germline V gene are DFQATT and SNEGSKA (reference sequence). The V gene lost 6 bases and the J gene lost 0 bases, with 5 bases spanning the gap. There are 11 residues in the CDR3. CDR3 protein: CSADSNYGYTF. In nucleotides, the CDR3 is TGCAGTGCAGATTCTAACTATGGCTACACCTTC.

The chain links TRBV18 to TRBJ2-1, with 8 positions matching TRBD1. Germline V gene sequence: CDR1 KGHSH, CDR2 LQKENI. This CDR3 is built from 17 residues. V was clipped by 4 bases and J by 1 base; unmatched bases: 9. The CDR3 region has the DNA TGTGCCAGCTCACGAAACTTCCAGGGGGCATCCTACAATGAGCAGTTCTTC. This gives the protein CASSRNFQGASYNEQFF.

This clonotype was counted ten times or more. The chain carries TRBV12-3 or TRBV12-4 and TRBJ2-7; D might be TRBD2 (6 bases). This CDR3 spans 15 amino acids. Trimming removed 2 bases at V and 2 bases at J, with 13 bases between. The CDR3 DNA reads TGTGCCAGCAGTTTAAGAGGAGGAGGGCCCTACGAGCAGTACTTC. Translated: CASSLRGGGPYEQYF.

This clonotype was found many times. The chain carries TRBV25-1 and TRBJ1-5, with unresolved D. The CDR3 totals 14 residues. Trimming cost V 5 bases and J 4 bases, with 12 bases left between them. Per the germline V gene, CDR1 is MGHDK and CDR2 is SYGVNS. This CDR3 reads CASSNAGMNQPQHF. Written as DNA, the CDR3 is TGTGCCAGCAGTAATGCTGGGATGAATCAGCCCCAGCATTTT.

This chain joins TRBV20-1 and TRBJ2-3; no clear D gene. The CDR3 totals 13 residues. Germline CDR1 reads DFQATT; CDR2 reads SNEGSKA (reference sequence). Trimming took 3 bases from V and 3 from J, leaving 10 bases between them. CDR3 in amino acids: CSASTTETDTQYF. Written as DNA, the CDR3 is TGCAGTGCTAGTACGACGGAGACAGATACGCAGTATTTT.

The chain links TRBV29-1 to TRBJ2-1; D perhaps matches TRBD1 (5 bases). CDR3 length equals 12 residues. Trimming cost V 2 bases and J 9 bases, with 11 bases left between them. Germline CDR1 is SQVTM and CDR2 is ANQGSEA. DNA for the CDR3: TGCAGCGTTGAATGGGGCCTGATTGAGCAGTTCTTC. Its translation: CSVEWGLIEQFF.

This clonotype showed up many times. This chain connects TRBV28 to TRBJ1-2; D is uncertain. Germline values: CDR1 MDHEN, CDR2 SYDVKM. V was pared by 4 bases and J by 8 bases, with 14 bases between. The CDR3 covers 13 residues. In nucleotides, the CDR3 is TGTGCCAGCAGTTCTACACCCTATCGCGGCTACACCTTC. This encodes CASSSTPYRGYTF.

In its sample, this clonotype was seen many times. The chain uses TRBV11-2 and TRBJ2-1; D possibly matches TRBD1 or TRBD2 (7 bases each). The ends were cut back, 2 bases at V and 0 bases at J, with 17 bases in the middle. CDR1 is SGHAT, CDR2 FQNNGV, per germline. CDR3 size: 18 residues. The CDR3 spells CASSLWGGQSSSYNEQFF. For the CDR3, the DNA is TGTGCCAGCAGCTTATGGGGGGGACAGTCCAGCTCCTACAATGAGCAGTTCTTC.